There are many counts of the clone carrying this T cell receptor (beta chain). The antigen is undetermined. The CDR3 has 13 residues. Germline CDR1 is SEHNR and CDR2 is FQNEAQ (reference sequence). Trimming took 1 base from V and 11 from J, leaving 12 bases between them. The data belong to a study of prognosis after radiotherapy for stage I lung cancer. Study summary: Stage I non-small cell lung cancer patients were enrolled in Nanjing, China. This enrollment took place between 2018 and early 2019. Development of distant metastases after radiotherapy was seen in a handful of patients at a median of about seven months, with no significant progression in around 15. Overall study results and limits: Reports indicated that TRBV and TRBJ gene usage differed between patients with and without metastases, including differences in about nine V and a couple of J genes after SBRT.

Sample collection consisted of about 6 milliliters of peripheral blood drawn at each of two time points. Genomic DNA was the source, and TCR beta CDR3 was amplified from it by two-round multiplex PCR. Primers specific to each TRBV and TRBJ gene drove first-round PCR. MiXCR, run by TCRdb on the multiplex PCR reads, gives a single entry per CDR3 protein. The sample includes around 30,000 distinct CDR3 sequences, roughly 30% of them seen just once. V is TRBV7-9 and J is TRBJ1-5, with no clear D. The sequencing used PBMCs, collected before or after stereotactic body radiation therapy (not recorded which). This clonotype originated in a donor older than 45 with non-small cell lung cancer. CDR3 coding DNA: TGTGCCAGCAGCTTAGTCGGGGATTCGTCCCAGCATTTT. It encodes CASSLVGDSSQHF.